This T cell receptor beta chain appears in the sequencing data of a study of technical replicates of blood from a few donors. TCRdb keeps only in-frame clones here, not all; method: immunoSEQ multiplex PCR. This sample has approximately 100,000 clones, with about 94% found just once. The CDR3 contains 15 residues. Germline-derived CDR1 and CDR2 are SNHLY and FYNNEI. Worth noting for this clone: The identical CDR3 is also encoded by other nucleotide sequences in the sample.

This chain connects TRBV2 to TRBJ1-2; no clear D. The receptor's source is a human donor in good health. The sequencing input was T cells isolated from PBMCs. The CDR3 loop is CASSFAFQLDYGYTF. The CDR3 bases are TGTGCTAGCTCATTCGCTTTCCAACTTGACTATGGCTACACCTTC.